The rows below give T cell receptor beta chains drawn from one sample of a study of Graves' ophthalmopathy and Graves' hyperthyroidism. TCRdb passed the multiplex PCR reads through MiXCR, listing each CDR3 protein once. Seen here are approximately 540,000 distinct CDR3 sequences, under 45% observed once, and the top ten hold about 4.2%. Input material: peripheral blood or thyroid tissue (not recorded which). The receptors shown here come from an adult man with Graves' hyperthyroidism. The conserved cysteine and the conserved F or W are not part of the CDR3 here.

TRBV7-3	TRBJ2-3	12	ASSSGLVTDTQY
TRBV7-9	TRBJ1-4	11	ASSYSTNEKLF
TRBV24-1	TRBJ2-7	10	ATSDLTHEQY
TRBV14	TRBJ1-4	13	ASSQNQSTNEKLF
TRBV7-2	TRBJ2-5	16	ASSLGTSGRSKGETQY
TRBV24-1	TRBJ1-1	13	ATSGGTGLGTEAF
TRBV6-5	TRBJ2-5	15	ASSYSMWSGGQETQY
TRBV7-3	TRBJ2-2	10	ASSHDTGELF
TRBV6-5	TRBJ1-4	13	ASSPKSPTNEKLF
TRBV28	TRBJ2-6	13	ASSETTSGANVLT
TRBV7-6	TRBJ2-3	12	ATNPTSGTDTQY
TRBV20-1	TRBJ1-1	12	SARAAQLNTEAF
TRBV15	TRBJ1-2	12	ATSSRRDNYGYT
TRBV5-1	TRBJ2-2	13	ASSELAANTGELF
TRBV19	TRBJ1-4	16	ASSPRDTGRSGNEKLF
TRBV10-3	TRBJ2-2	12	AISGGQTTGELF
TRBV5-1	TRBJ2-2	14	ASSFQTGSDTGELF
TRBV7-3	TRBJ2-5	11	ASSTGPGETQY
TRBV7-2	TRBJ2-5	14	ASSLAALAGQETQY
TRBV6-5	TRBJ2-6	11	ASRDTGTKVMT
TRBV10-3	TRBJ1-5	16	AISGTENTDSTDGPQH
TRBV7-7	TRBJ2-5	12	ASRLAGFQETQY
TRBV29-1	TRBJ1-1	12	SVERDRRNTEAF
TRBV7-2	TRBJ2-3	16	ASSLGPGRIMAYGTQY
TRBV20-1	TRBJ1-1	12	SAGALIRRTEAF
TRBV2	TRBJ1-1	13	ASSEGRIPNTEAF
TRBV7-2	TRBJ2-7	11	ASSLIFSYEQY
TRBV5-6	TRBJ1-6	13	ASSLEGQGRPPLH
TRBV7-9	-	13	ASSYQVGRGDEQF
TRBV15	TRBJ2-1	12	ATSREWTVNEQF
TRBV4-1	TRBJ2-7	11	ASSLTGIHEQY
TRBV5-6	TRBJ2-7	13	ASSLTWQGIYEQY
TRBV7-9	TRBJ2-5	12	ASSLGRGLKTQY
TRBV2	TRBJ2-7	9	ASCRSDEQY
TRBV29-1	TRBJ1-3	15	SVEEGSTGGSGNTIY
TRBV7-9	TRBJ1-4	15	ASSLSSWTATNEKLF
TRBV19	TRBJ2-5	13	ASSARGAAVETQY
TRBV11-2	TRBJ1-4	15	ASSLDLSVRTNEKLF
TRBV29-1	TRBJ2-3	13	SVEDPKQGAGTQY
TRBV29-1	TRBJ2-7	12	SVDIPGQGYEQY
TRBV5-4	TRBJ2-5	15	ASSLALAGLGQETQY
TRBV28	TRBJ1-1	14	ASSFPQAGMNTEAF
TRBV7-8	TRBJ1-6	13	ASSRQTGGNSPLH
TRBV19	TRBJ1-1	13	ASSVDRGTNTEAF
TRBV7-9	TRBJ1-5	15	ASSPVDYGTGNQPQH
TRBV28	TRBJ1-1	12	ASSYRGINTEAF
TRBV7-2	TRBJ1-6	14	ASSLARLDLSSPLH
TRBV19	TRBJ2-3	14	ASSTQNLGGTDTQY
TRBV24-1	TRBJ2-6	13	ATSDLSDRANVLT
TRBV5-1	TRBJ2-5	14	ASSLIPSGGGETQY
TRBV28	TRBJ2-2	15	ASSWSSGQGIDGELF
TRBV24-1	TRBJ2-5	15	ATSDSRTGGSQETQY
TRBV24-1	TRBJ1-6	14	ATSDSGQGGNSPLH
TRBV18	TRBJ1-6	11	ASSQASNSPLH
TRBV10-3	TRBJ2-7	13	ASSLLSGWNYEQY